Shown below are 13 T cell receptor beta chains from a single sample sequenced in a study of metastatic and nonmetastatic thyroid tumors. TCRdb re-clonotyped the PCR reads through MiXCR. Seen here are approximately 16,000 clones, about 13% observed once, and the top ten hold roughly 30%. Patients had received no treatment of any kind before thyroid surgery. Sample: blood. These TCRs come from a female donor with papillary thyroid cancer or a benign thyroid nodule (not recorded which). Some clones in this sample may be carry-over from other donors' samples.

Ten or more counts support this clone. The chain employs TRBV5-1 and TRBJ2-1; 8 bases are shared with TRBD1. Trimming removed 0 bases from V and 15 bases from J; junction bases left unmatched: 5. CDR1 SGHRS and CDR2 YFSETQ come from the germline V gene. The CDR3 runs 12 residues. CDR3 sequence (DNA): TGCGCCAGCAGCTTGGTTTACAGGGGGTGGTTCTTC. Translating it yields CASSLVYRGWFF.

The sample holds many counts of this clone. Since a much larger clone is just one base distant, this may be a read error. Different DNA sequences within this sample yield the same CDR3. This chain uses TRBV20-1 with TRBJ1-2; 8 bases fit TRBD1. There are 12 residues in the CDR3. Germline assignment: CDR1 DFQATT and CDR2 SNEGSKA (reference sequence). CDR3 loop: CSAAGTGYGYTF. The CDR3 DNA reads TGCAGTGCCGCCGGGACAGGTTATGGCTACACCTTT.

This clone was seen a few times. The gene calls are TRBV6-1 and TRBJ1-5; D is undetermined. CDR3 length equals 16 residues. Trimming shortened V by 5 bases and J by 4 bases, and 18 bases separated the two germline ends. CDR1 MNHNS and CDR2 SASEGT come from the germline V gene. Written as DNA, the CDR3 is TGTGCCAGCAGTACCCTTAGGACCGTTGGAAATCAGCCCCAGCATTTT. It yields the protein CASSTLRTVGNQPQHF.

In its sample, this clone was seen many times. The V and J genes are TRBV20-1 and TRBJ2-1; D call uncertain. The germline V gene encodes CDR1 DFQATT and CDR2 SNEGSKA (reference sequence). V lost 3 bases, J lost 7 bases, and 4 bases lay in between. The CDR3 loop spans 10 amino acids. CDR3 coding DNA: TGCAGTGCTAGCGAAAATGAGCAGTTCTTC. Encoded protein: CSASENEQFF.

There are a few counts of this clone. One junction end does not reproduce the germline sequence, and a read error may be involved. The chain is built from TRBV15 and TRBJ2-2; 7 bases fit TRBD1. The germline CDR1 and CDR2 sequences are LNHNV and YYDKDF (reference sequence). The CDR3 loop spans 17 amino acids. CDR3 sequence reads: CASLLIRDSGHTGQLFF. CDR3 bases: TGTGCCTCCTTATTAATACGGGACAGTGGGCACACCGGGCAGCTGTTTTTT.

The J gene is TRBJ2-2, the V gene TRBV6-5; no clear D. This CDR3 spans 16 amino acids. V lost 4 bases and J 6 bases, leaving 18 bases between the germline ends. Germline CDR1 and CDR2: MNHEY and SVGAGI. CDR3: CASSSTVYGGAGELFF. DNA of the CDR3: TGTGCCAGCAGTTCCACCGTATACGGCGGCGCCGGGGAGCTGTTTTTT.

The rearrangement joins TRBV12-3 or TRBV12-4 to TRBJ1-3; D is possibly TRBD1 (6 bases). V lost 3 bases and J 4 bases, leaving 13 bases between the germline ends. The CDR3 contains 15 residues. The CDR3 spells CASSFWTAAGNTIYF. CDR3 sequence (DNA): TGTGCCAGCAGTTTCTGGACAGCGGCAGGAAACACCATATATTTT.

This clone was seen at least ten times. The CDR3 is CASSASSPTDTQYF. The CDR3 bases are TGCGCCAGCAGTGCCTCCTCCCCCACAGATACGCAGTATTTT. The rearrangement uses TRBV5-1 and TRBJ2-3; no definite D call. V lost 5 bases to trimming and J lost 2 bases, with 12 bases between them. The CDR3 extends over 14 amino acids. Germline CDR1 is SGHRS and CDR2 is YFSETQ.

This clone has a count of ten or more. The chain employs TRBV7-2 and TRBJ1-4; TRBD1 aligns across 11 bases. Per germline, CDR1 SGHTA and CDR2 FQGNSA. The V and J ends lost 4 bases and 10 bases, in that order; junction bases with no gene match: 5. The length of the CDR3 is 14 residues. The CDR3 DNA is TGTGCCAGCAGCTCCGGGACAGGGGGGCGAAAACTGTTTTTT. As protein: CASSSGTGGRKLFF. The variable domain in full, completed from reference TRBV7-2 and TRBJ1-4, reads GAGVSQSPSNKVTEKGKDVELRCDPISGHTALYWYRQSLGQGLEFLIYFQGNSAPDKSGLPSDRFSAERTGGSVSTLTIQRTQQEDSAVYLCASSSGTGGRKLFFGSGTQLSVL.

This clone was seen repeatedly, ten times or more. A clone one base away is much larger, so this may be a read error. CDR3 sequence reads: CASSSGAGELFF. The CDR3, as DNA: TGTGCCAGCAGTTCCGGGGCCGGGGAGCTGTTTTTT. V usage is TRBV27 and J usage is TRBJ2-2; D is perhaps TRBD2 (5 bases). The V end lost 4 bases, the J end lost 6 bases, and 6 bases lay between the germline ends. Germline V gene data show CDR1 as MNHEY and CDR2 as SMNVEV (reference sequence). This CDR3 has 12 amino acids.

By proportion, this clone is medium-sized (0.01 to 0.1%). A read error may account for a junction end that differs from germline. CDR3 bases: TGTGCCAGCAGACTAAGGGTGGGAAGATTTGACTTC. Amino acids: CASRLRVGRFDF. The V call is TRBV28, the J call TRBJ2-1; D ambiguous. The CDR3 spans 12 residues. The germline CDR1 and CDR2 sequences are MDHEN and SYDVKM.

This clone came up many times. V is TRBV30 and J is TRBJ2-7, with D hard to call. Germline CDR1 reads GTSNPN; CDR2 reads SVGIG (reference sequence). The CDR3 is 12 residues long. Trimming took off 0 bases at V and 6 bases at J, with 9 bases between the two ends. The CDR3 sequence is CAWSVAGFEQYF. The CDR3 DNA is TGTGCCTGGAGTGTGGCCGGGTTCGAGCAGTACTTC. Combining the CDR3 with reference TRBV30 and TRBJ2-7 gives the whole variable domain SQTIHQWPATLVQPVGSPLSLECTVEGTSNPNLYWYRQAAGRGLQLLFYSVGIGQISSEVPQNLSASRPQDRQFILSSKKLLLSDSGFYLCAWSVAGFEQYFGPGTRLTVT.

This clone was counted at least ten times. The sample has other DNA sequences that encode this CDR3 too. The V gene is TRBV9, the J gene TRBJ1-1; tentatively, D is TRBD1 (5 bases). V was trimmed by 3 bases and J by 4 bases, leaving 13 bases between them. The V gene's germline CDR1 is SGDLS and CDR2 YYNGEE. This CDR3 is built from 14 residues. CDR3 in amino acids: CASSGNLRVTEAFF. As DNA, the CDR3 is TGTGCCAGCAGCGGAAATCTCAGGGTCACTGAAGCTTTCTTT.